This paragraph reports one T cell receptor beta chain. Method: immunoSEQ multiplex PCR; TCRdb's copy keeps in-frame clones and lacks some. The sample carries more than 75,000 clones, just under 95% recorded once. The data were taken from a study of T cell changes during pregnancy in multiple sclerosis. V was cut by 0 bases and J by 0 bases, with 6 bases left in between. CDR1 GTSNPN and CDR2 SVGIG come from the germline V gene (reference sequence). This CDR3 is 14 amino acids long. This receptor was obtained from a female donor with multiple sclerosis, enrolled in a pregnancy study. The source was peripheral blood, collected in the first trimester of pregnancy. The J gene is TRBJ1-5, the V gene TRBV30; D possibly corresponds to TRBD1 (5 bases). The CDR3 DNA reads TGTGCCTGGAGTGTGGGGGGTAGCAATCAGCCCCAGCATTTT. Protein product: CAWSVGGSNQPQHF.